This paragraph covers one T cell receptor (beta chain) sequence. Its antigen is not known. This entry is derived from a study of radiotherapy plus CTLA-4 blockade in lung cancer. Overall study findings and caveats: There was expansion of tumor-derived TCR clones in blood after radiotherapy plus ipilimumab.

Method: immunoSEQ multiplex PCR; TCRdb's copy keeps in-frame clones and lacks some. The sample yields about 99,000 clones, 85% to 90% seen once. Germline trimming cut 5 bases from V and 8 bases from J; bases unmatched to any gene: 12. CDR3 size: 16 residues. Germline CDR1 is MGHRA and CDR2 is YSYEKL. The sample consisted of peripheral blood, taken from a patient treated with radiotherapy plus ipilimumab. V usage is TRBV4-1 and J usage is TRBJ2-1; the match to TRBD2 covers 10 bases. This receptor was identified in a human donor with non-small cell lung cancer that progressed on radiotherapy plus ipilimumab. CDR3 sequence reads: CASSLGLASGGDEQFF. CDR3 bases: TGCGCCAGCAGCTTGGGACTAGCGAGTGGTGGGGATGAGCAGTTCTTC.